A selection of T cell receptor beta chains follows, all from one sample in a study of identical twins. TCRdb re-derived calls from the 5' RACE reads in MiXCR, one entry per CDR3 protein. Of approximately 670,000 distinct CDR3 sequences listed, less than 7% are singletons. The sequenced sample consisted of naive T cells sorted from blood. All receptors derive from a man aged 18-30 years in good health. Both conserved end residues are part of each CDR3. The order of the fields is clone size, V gene, D gene, J gene, CDR3 protein, CDR3 DNA. D genes are given only for firm matches. Only some rows state a clone size, as once, few, many or a class for expanded clones.

-	TRBV14	-	TRBJ2-3	CASSPRLGGDTQYF	TGTGCCAGCAGCCCTCGCTTGGGTGGAGATACGCAGTATTTT
few	TRBV5-5	TRBD1	TRBJ2-7	CASFRDRVIFSYEQYF	TGTGCCAGCTTCCGGGACAGGGTTATTTTTTCCTACGAGCAGTACTTC
many	TRBV12-3/TRBV12-4	TRBD1	TRBJ2-5	CASSSRGHLETQYF	TGTGCCAGCAGTTCCAGGGGGCATCTAGAGACCCAGTACTTC
-	TRBV19	TRBD2	TRBJ2-6	CASFLTSGAIGANVLTF	TGTGCCAGTTTTTTGACTAGCGGGGCCATTGGGGCCAACGTCCTGACTTTC
many	TRBV20-1	TRBD2	TRBJ2-3	CSARDRASGGTDTQYF	TGCAGTGCTAGAGATCGAGCTAGCGGAGGCACAGATACGCAGTATTTT
-	TRBV6-1	TRBD1	TRBJ1-2	CASSLTPTGGTGYTF	TGTGCCAGCAGTCTCACCCCGACAGGGGGTACTGGCTACACCTTC
many	TRBV20-1	-	TRBJ1-3	CSAAPFGAGNTIYF	TGCAGTGCTGCCCCGTTTGGAGCTGGAAACACCATATATTTT
many	TRBV4-1	TRBD2	TRBJ2-1	CASSPHPGTRAGNEQFF	TGCGCCAGCAGCCCCCACCCCGGGACTAGAGCAGGCAATGAGCAGTTCTTC
few	TRBV24-1	TRBD1	TRBJ2-1	CATSDLGGQGVVDEQFF	TGTGCCACCAGTGATTTGGGAGGACAGGGTGTGGTCGATGAGCAGTTCTTC
many	TRBV12-3/TRBV12-4	TRBD2	TRBJ2-2	CASSPLAGGHTGELFF	TGTGCCAGCAGTCCTCTAGCGGGAGGGCATACCGGGGAGCTGTTTTTT
few	TRBV6-2/TRBV6-3	TRBD2	TRBJ2-7	CATRRTSGSYEQYF	TGTGCCACCCGTCGGACTAGCGGGAGCTACGAGCAGTACTTC
-	TRBV12-3/TRBV12-4	TRBD2	TRBJ2-3	CASSRTRLTQYF	TGTGCCAGCAGTCGGACTAGGCTTACGCAGTATTTT
-	TRBV15	-	TRBJ2-5	CATSRDRNRGGETQYF	TGTGCCACCAGCAGAGATCGGAACAGGGGAGGGGAGACCCAGTACTTC
few	TRBV9	-	TRBJ1-1	CASSVGGGGNTEAFF	TGTGCCAGCAGCGTAGGGGGAGGTGGGAACACTGAAGCTTTCTTT
many	TRBV2	-	TRBJ1-5	CASSDNQPQHF	TGTGCCAGCAGTGACAATCAGCCCCAGCATTTT
few	TRBV9	-	TRBJ1-4	CASSVTSGHLNEKLFF	TGTGCCAGCAGCGTCACATCGGGACATCTTAATGAAAAACTGTTTTTT
many	TRBV7-2	-	TRBJ2-3	CASSLAGTARDTQYF	TGTGCCAGCAGCTTAGCCGGGACTGCACGAGATACGCAGTATTTT
many	TRBV29-1	-	TRBJ2-2	CSVWGLVTGELFF	TGCAGCGTTTGGGGATTGGTTACCGGGGAGCTGTTTTTT
many	TRBV12-3/TRBV12-4	-	TRBJ1-1	CASSVIPGSEAFF	TGTGCCAGCAGTGTAATACCGGGATCTGAAGCTTTCTTT
few	TRBV25-1	-	TRBJ2-5	CASRNSHQETQYF	TGTGCCAGCCGCAACAGTCACCAAGAGACCCAGTACTTC
-	TRBV7-2	TRBD2	TRBJ2-5	CASSLGGVGLATQYF	TGTGCCAGCAGCTTAGGAGGGGTGGGACTAGCTACCCAGTACTTC
many	TRBV9	-	TRBJ2-1	CASGKNPTRIQFF	TGTGCCAGCGGGAAGAACCCGACCAGGATCCAATTCTTC
many	TRBV5-1	TRBD2	TRBJ2-1	CASSVWGTTMGLGRNEQFF	TGCGCCAGCAGCGTGTGGGGGACGACTATGGGACTAGGGCGGAATGAGCAGTTCTTC
many	TRBV20-1	TRBD1	TRBJ1-5	CSSGTGYQPQHF	TGCAGCTCCGGGACAGGGTATCAGCCCCAGCATTTT
few	TRBV20-1	TRBD1	TRBJ1-6	CSAGERGRGNSPLHF	TGCAGTGCTGGAGAACGGGGCAGGGGGAATTCACCCCTCCACTTT
few	TRBV27	-	TRBJ2-2	CASTLLSGAGELFF	TGTGCCAGCACCCTCCTAAGTGGCGCCGGGGAGCTGTTTTTT
many	TRBV3-1	TRBD2	TRBJ2-1	CASSPGTSGRIYNTDNEQFF	TGTGCCAGCAGCCCGGGGACTAGCGGGAGAATCTACAACACTGACAATGAGCAGTTCTTC
-	TRBV20-1	TRBD2	TRBJ2-1	CSARDGLAPYSYNEQFF	TGCAGTGCTAGAGACGGACTAGCCCCTTACTCCTACAATGAGCAGTTCTTC
-	TRBV5-6	TRBD1	TRBJ1-1	CASSSRQGEMNTEAFF	TGTGCCAGCAGCTCAAGACAGGGGGAGATGAACACTGAAGCTTTCTTT
-	TRBV5-1	-	TRBJ2-1	CASSLEAPSSYNEQFF	TGCGCCAGCAGCTTGGAAGCGCCGAGCTCCTACAATGAGCAGTTCTTC
-	TRBV27	TRBD1	TRBJ2-3	CATRAGQGRTDTQYF	TGTGCCACAAGGGCGGGACAGGGACGCACAGATACGCAGTATTTT
many	TRBV10-3	TRBD2	TRBJ2-2	CAISTSGRAADTGELFF	TGTGCCATCAGTACTAGCGGGAGGGCGGCGGATACCGGGGAGCTGTTTTTT
-	TRBV20-1	-	TRBJ2-3	CSVESRAGSTDTQYF	TGCAGTGTCGAGTCAAGAGCAGGGTCGACAGATACGCAGTATTTT
few	TRBV27	-	TRBJ2-3	CASSSTARQYF	TGTGCCAGCAGTTCGACAGCGAGGCAGTATTTT
many	TRBV20-1	-	TRBJ2-3	CSARSGTDTQYF	TGCAGCGCGCGTAGCGGCACAGATACGCAGTATTTT
many	TRBV12-3/TRBV12-4	-	TRBJ2-1	CASRGDRLEQFF	TGTGCCAGCAGGGGGGATAGGTTGGAGCAGTTCTTC
many	TRBV20-1	-	TRBJ1-1	CSARARTLQGGRTEAFF	TGCAGTGCTAGAGCTCGAACCTTACAGGGAGGGAGAACTGAAGCTTTCTTT
many	TRBV12-3/TRBV12-4	TRBD1	TRBJ2-4	CASSRDRGGSRYF	TGTGCCAGCAGCCGTGACAGGGGGGGGTCTAGGTACTTC
many	TRBV20-1	-	TRBJ1-2	CISGLLGYTF	TGCATCTCGGGACTTCTTGGCTACACCTTC
many	TRBV4-3	TRBD2	TRBJ2-1	CASSQDTASGSAFF	TGCGCCAGCAGCCAAGATACTGCTAGCGGGAGCGCGTTCTTC
-	TRBV7-2	-	TRBJ1-3	CASTPSVGNTIYF	TGTGCCAGCACCCCTTCCGTGGGAAACACCATATATTTT
many	TRBV7-6	TRBD1	TRBJ2-1	CASSPQGNNEQFF	TGTGCCAGCAGCCCACAGGGGAACAATGAGCAGTTCTTC
many	TRBV25-1	-	TRBJ2-7	CASSEWQGDEQYF	TGTGCCAGCAGTGAGTGGCAGGGCGACGAGCAGTACTTC
-	TRBV3-1	TRBD2	TRBJ2-7	CASSPENLAAYEQYF	TGTGCCAGCAGCCCAGAAAACCTAGCGGCCTACGAGCAGTACTTC
many	TRBV12-3/TRBV12-4	-	TRBJ2-2	CASTQDPESNTGELFF	TGTGCCAGCACCCAAGACCCAGAAAGTAACACCGGGGAGCTGTTTTTT
few	TRBV10-3	TRBD1	TRBJ2-7	CAIRNPGQSYEQYF	TGTGCCATCAGAAATCCGGGACAGAGCTACGAGCAGTACTTC
many	TRBV20-1	-	TRBJ1-5	CSASSGAGQPQHF	TGCAGTGCTAGTTCGGGGGCAGGGCAGCCCCAGCATTTT
few	TRBV19	TRBD2	TRBJ2-1	CASSIHGTRGSDEQFF	TGTGCCAGTAGTATACACGGGACTAGGGGGAGCGATGAGCAGTTCTTC
many	TRBV12-3/TRBV12-4	-	TRBJ2-2	CASSFKVGELFF	TGTGCCAGCAGTTTTAAGGTCGGGGAGCTGTTTTTT
-	TRBV18	-	TRBJ2-3	CASSPLDSHTDTQYF	TGTGCCAGCTCACCACTGGACAGCCACACAGATACGCAGTATTTT
few	TRBV7-2	-	TRBJ2-1	CASLGEDNEQFF	TGTGCCAGCCTGGGGGAAGACAATGAGCAGTTCTTC
-	TRBV6-5	TRBD1	TRBJ2-7	CASSSDRVGYEQYF	TGTGCCAGCAGTTCGGACAGGGTAGGGTACGAGCAGTACTTC
many	TRBV4-2	TRBD2	TRBJ2-1	CASSLGGAGGKYNEQFF	TGTGCCAGCAGCCTCGGGGGAGCGGGAGGGAAATACAATGAGCAGTTCTTC
-	TRBV7-7	-	TRBJ2-6	CASSPLRGFGGANVLTF	TGTGCCAGCAGCCCGCTACGGGGTTTTGGAGGGGCCAACGTCCTGACTTTC
many	TRBV5-1	-	TRBJ2-1	CASSFDLGGNEQFF	TGCGCCAGCAGCTTTGATTTGGGGGGCAATGAGCAGTTCTTC
many	TRBV6-1	TRBD2	TRBJ2-1	CASSTPRLAGVGREQFF	TGTGCCAGCAGTACCCCTCGGCTAGCGGGAGTGGGGCGGGAGCAGTTCTTC
few	TRBV5-6	-	TRBJ2-3	CASSLLLTSTDTQYF	TGTGCCAGCAGCTTGTTACTTACTAGCACAGATACGCAGTATTTT
many	TRBV6-1	-	TRBJ1-1	CASSGQPLFEAFF	TGTGCCAGCAGCGGACAGCCCCTTTTCGAAGCTTTCTTT